These T cell receptor beta chains were read from a single sample in a study of PD-1 blockade in classical Hodgkin lymphoma. The protocol was immunoSEQ multiplex PCR, while the TCRdb copy is restricted to in-frame clones and leaves out a portion. The table has 75,000 to 100,000 clones, approximately 80% seen once. The sequenced sample was peripheral blood mononuclear cells (PBMCs), obtained at baseline. All receptors come from a human donor with classical Hodgkin lymphoma. CDR3s include the opening cysteine and the closing phenylalanine or tryptophan. The order of the fields is J gene, D gene, CDR3 length, clone size, V gene, CDR3 protein, CDR3 DNA. The D gene is left open where the match is weak. Size is omitted from some rows. Given values are once, few, many or a class for expanded clones.

>TRBJ2-3|TRBD2|16|-|TRBV19
CASSNLLGTSKDTQYF
TGTGCCAGTAGTAACCTACTCGGGACTAGTAAAGATACGCAGTATTTT
>TRBJ2-7|-|14|-|TRBV5-6
CASSLVGSRASATF
TGTGCCAGCAGCTTGGTCGGGTCCAGGGCATCCGCTACCTTC
>TRBJ2-3|TRBD2|15|-|TRBV28
CASSFLAGEADTQYF
TGTGCCAGCAGTTTTCTAGCGGGAGAGGCAGATACGCAGTATTTT
>TRBJ1-3|-|13|-|TRBV30
CAWSLDSGNTIYF
TGTGCCTGGAGTTTGGACTCCGGAAACACCATATATTTT
>TRBJ2-7|-|16|-|TRBV19
CASTIGPSKGSYEQYF
TGTGCCAGTACCATCGGACCCAGTAAGGGGTCGTACGAGCAGTACTTC
>TRBJ2-1|-|16|-|TRBV5-1
CASSLVPGWEYNEQFF
TGCGCCAGCAGCTTGGTCCCGGGATGGGAATACAATGAGCAGTTCTTC
>TRBJ1-3|-|14|-|TRBV5-1
CASKDGDSGNTIYF
TGCGCCAGCAAGGACGGAGACTCTGGAAACACCATATATTTT
>TRBJ2-3|TRBD2|14|once|TRBV7-2
CASSSGLGTDTQYF
TGTGCCAGCAGCTCGGGACTAGGGACAGATACGCAGTATTTT
>TRBJ2-5|-|17|-|TRBV18
CASSPPRGKGAQETQYF
TGTGCCAGCTCACCACCCCGGGGGAAGGGGGCGCAAGAGACCCAGTACTTC
>TRBJ2-3|-|14|-|TRBV28
CASGATRVADTQYF
TGTGCCAGTGGGGCTACCCGGGTCGCAGATACGCAGTATTTT
>TRBJ1-2|-|14|-|TRBV28
CASTPRGGFYGYTF
TGTGCCAGCACTCCCCGCGGGGGTTTTTATGGCTACACCTTC
>TRBJ2-2|-|13|-|TRBV7-2
CASREPGSGELFF
TGTGCCAGCAGGGAGCCGGGATCCGGGGAGCTGTTTTTT
>TRBJ1-3|TRBD1|13|-|TRBV30
CATRQGAGNTIYF
TGTGCCACAAGACAGGGGGCTGGAAACACCATATATTTT
>TRBJ2-2|TRBD2|15|once|TRBV10-3
CAIGASGTDTGELFF
TGTGCCATCGGCGCTAGCGGCACGGACACCGGGGAGCTGTTTTTT
>TRBJ2-3|-|14|few|TRBV28
CASSHRVVADTQYF
TGTGCCAGCAGCCACAGGGTTGTTGCAGATACGCAGTATTTT
>TRBJ1-1|-|14|-|TRBV18
CASSPGQVGTEAFF
TGTGCCAGCTCACCCGGTCAAGTGGGGACTGAAGCTTTCTTT
>TRBJ2-5|-|11|-|TRBV5-4
CASSHQETQYF
TGTGCCAGCAGCCATCAAGAGACCCAGTACTTC
>TRBJ2-7|TRBD1|15|-|TRBV18
CASSLDRGPLYEQYF
TGTGCCAGCTCACTTGACAGGGGACCCCTCTACGAGCAGTACTTC
>TRBJ2-1|TRBD2|14|-|TRBV10-3
CAIRTSGSSNEQFF
TGTGCCATCAGAACCAGCGGGAGTTCCAATGAGCAGTTCTTC
>TRBJ2-2|-|15|few|TRBV11-2
CASSLINSPTGELFF
TGTGCCAGCAGCTTAATTAACAGCCCCACCGGGGAGCTGTTTTTT
>TRBJ1-4|-|15|-|TRBV5-1
CASSLAGGLNEKLFF
TGCGCCAGCAGCTTGGCCGGGGGGCTTAATGAAAAACTGTTTTTT
>TRBJ2-7|TRBD1|14|-|TRBV29-1
CSARQGADSYEQYF
TGCAGCGCTAGACAGGGGGCCGACTCCTACGAGCAGTACTTC
>TRBJ2-2|-|14|-|TRBV2
CASTERGGVGELFF
TGTGCCAGCACCGAAAGGGGGGGTGTCGGGGAGCTGTTTTTT
>TRBJ2-7|TRBD2|15|-|TRBV7-2
CASSSSGLADYEQYF
TGTGCCAGCAGCTCTTCGGGACTAGCGGACTACGAGCAGTACTTC
>TRBJ2-1|TRBD2|19|-|TRBV5-4
CASSLGSGAGGQSYNEQFF
TGTGCCAGCAGCTTGGGCAGTGGCGCGGGAGGGCAGTCCTACAATGAGCAGTTCTTC
>TRBJ2-3|-|14|-|TRBV7-3
CASSLTGSTDTQYF
TGTGCCAGCAGCTTAACAGGTAGCACAGATACGCAGTATTTT
>TRBJ2-3|-|16|-|TRBV18
CASSPIGLGRTDTQYF
TGTGCCAGCTCACCGATCGGGCTAGGGCGCACAGATACGCAGTATTTT
>TRBJ2-7|-|14|few|TRBV15
CATSRRIPPYEQYF
TGTGCCACCAGCAGGAGGATTCCACCCTACGAGCAGTACTTC
>TRBJ2-7|-|13|-|TRBV5-1
CASMEAESYEQYF
TGCGCCAGCATGGAGGCCGAATCCTACGAGCAGTACTTC
>TRBJ2-5|-|15|-|TRBV21-1
CASSSPWDIEETQYF
TGTGCCAGCAGCAGCCCCTGGGACATCGAAGAGACCCAGTACTTC
>TRBJ1-5|-|15|once|TRBV7-2
CASSLGGAVNQPQHF
TGTGCCAGCAGCTTAGGGGGGGCAGTCAATCAGCCCCAGCATTTT
>TRBJ1-3|-|12|-|TRBV11-1
CASSRPFNTIYF
TGTGCCAGCAGCCGTCCATTCAACACCATATATTTT
>TRBJ2-1|-|13|few|TRBV11-1
CASSLGRNNEQFF
TGTGCCAGCAGCCTGGGACGGAACAATGAGCAGTTCTTC
>TRBJ2-1|TRBD1|13|-|TRBV6-1
CASGRGTYNEQFF
TGTGCCAGCGGCAGGGGGACCTACAATGAGCAGTTCTTC
>TRBJ1-6|-|13|-|TRBV7-2
CASSLGFKYTLHF
TGTGCCAGCAGCTTAGGGTTTAAGTATACCCTCCACTTT
>TRBJ2-7|TRBD2|17|-|TRBV9
CASSPRVGTSVIYEQYF
TGTGCCAGCAGCCCCCGAGTCGGGACTAGCGTCATCTACGAGCAGTACTTC
>TRBJ2-3|TRBD2|16|-|TRBV27
CASSFSGGGRGDTQYF
TGTGCCAGCAGTTTCTCCGGCGGGGGAAGGGGAGATACGCAGTATTTT
>TRBJ2-2|TRBD2|15|-|TRBV19
CASRRTSGINGELFF
TGTGCCAGTAGAAGGACTAGCGGGATCAACGGGGAGCTGTTTTTT
>TRBJ2-7|-|14|-|TRBV6-1
CASRDTGSSYEQYF
TGTGCCAGCAGGGATACTGGAAGCTCCTACGAGCAGTACTTC
>TRBJ2-3|TRBD2|16|few|TRBV6-5
CASSYGTNLVTDTQYF
TGTGCCAGCAGTTACGGGACTAACTTAGTCACAGATACGCAGTATTTT
>TRBJ1-2|TRBD1|15|-|TRBV6-5
CATKPPGGTEIGYTF
TGTGCCACGAAACCGCCTGGGGGGACAGAAATAGGCTACACCTTC
>TRBJ2-5|TRBD1|15|-|TRBV5-4
CASSSDRGRWETQYF
TGTGCCAGCAGTTCGGACAGGGGGCGCTGGGAGACCCAGTACTTC
>TRBJ2-5|TRBD2|16|-|TRBV5-6
CASSPPLTAGEETQYF
TGTGCCAGCAGCCCTCCACTTACAGCGGGAGAAGAGACCCAGTACTTC
>TRBJ2-1|TRBD2|15|-|TRBV7-6
CASSETSGRTNEQFF
TGTGCCAGCAGCGAGACTAGCGGGAGAACTAATGAGCAGTTCTTC
>TRBJ2-7|-|15|-|TRBV5-4
CASTKVGPSSYEQYF
TGTGCCAGCACCAAGGTTGGACCGAGCTCCTACGAGCAGTACTTC
>TRBJ1-2|TRBD1|14|-|TRBV19
CASRVGPQGNGYTF
TGTGCCAGCCGTGTCGGACCACAGGGGAATGGCTACACCTTC
>TRBJ2-7|TRBD1|15|-|TRBV19
CASSSGTGGIYEQYF
TGTGCCAGTAGCTCCGGGACAGGGGGCATCTACGAGCAGTACTTC
>TRBJ1-2|-|13|-|TRBV28
CASSFGRDYGYTF
TGTGCCAGCAGTTTCGGGAGAGACTATGGCTACACCTTC
>TRBJ1-4|-|17|-|TRBV15
CATSRVGVGETNEKLFF
TGTGCCACCAGCAGAGTAGGGGTTGGGGAGACTAATGAAAAACTGTTTTTT
>TRBJ1-2|-|14|-|TRBV5-1
CASSLWGTSDGYTF
TGCGCCAGCAGCTTGTGGGGCACCTCTGATGGCTACACCTTC
>TRBJ1-6|TRBD1|17|-|TRBV10-2
CASSEFLGVQGDSPLHF
TGCGCCAGCAGTGAGTTCCTCGGTGTACAGGGGGATTCACCCCTCCACTTT
>TRBJ2-1|-|16|-|TRBV27
CASSFRGFSSYNEQFF
TGTGCCAGCAGTTTCAGGGGCTTCAGCTCCTACAATGAGCAGTTCTTC
>TRBJ2-5|-|17|once|TRBV14
CASSQDIQGTYQETQYF
TGTGCCAGCAGCCAAGATATCCAGGGGACGTACCAAGAGACCCAGTACTTC
>TRBJ1-1|TRBD1|14|-|TRBV5-4
CASSLPGGNTEAFF
TGTGCCAGCAGCTTGCCAGGGGGGAACACTGAAGCTTTCTTT
>TRBJ2-5|-|13|once|TRBV7-2
CATGGGTQETQYF
TGTGCCACTGGTGGGGGGACGCAAGAGACCCAGTACTTC
>TRBJ1-1|TRBD1|14|-|TRBV7-6
CASSRTGGESEAFF
TGTGCCAGCAGCCGGACAGGGGGCGAAAGTGAAGCTTTCTTT
>TRBJ2-4|TRBD2|15|once|TRBV5-5
CASSPRAGGKNIQYF
TGTGCCAGCAGCCCCCGTGCGGGAGGGAAAAACATTCAGTACTTC